This T cell receptor (beta chain) is drawn from a study of cytotoxic CD8 clonotypes in ibrutinib-treated CLL. The CDR3 is 14 amino acids. Sequenced by immunoSEQ multiplex PCR; TCRdb stores in-frame clones only, minus some. The sample contains tens of thousands of clones, roughly three quarters of which appear only once. Specimen: PBMCs, collected after 12 months of ibrutinib treatment. The receptor was isolated from a human donor with chronic lymphocytic leukemia. The chain is built from TRBV21-1 and TRBJ1-2; TRBD1 is the table's D call and was not checked against the DNA. TRBV21-1 is shown as a pseudogene. The CDR3 here is CASSILDRVYGYTF. The CDR3 DNA reads TGTGCCAGCAGCATTCTAGACAGGGTATATGGCTACACCTTC.